The sequence of this TCR beta chain was determined in a study of post-analysis software for immune sequencing data. For the study at large: Courses of disease covered relapsing-remitting, secondary progressive and progressive-relapsing multiple sclerosis.

The ends were cut back, 2 bases at V and 7 bases at J, with 9 bases in the middle. This CDR3 is built from 12 residues. In germline, CDR1 is SQVTM, CDR2 ANQGSEA. Included in the TCR beta cDNA libraries were unique molecular identifiers. A population of about 1 to 11 million T cells gave rise to roughly 490,000 cDNA molecules. TCRdb analysed the PCR reads with MiXCR anew, one entry per CDR3 protein. The sample lists 430,000 or so distinct CDR3 sequences; about 39% were seen once. About this clonotype itself: What it binds is not known.

The study's findings and limits: Among multiple sclerosis patients, normalized Chao1 diversity was significantly below that of controls. With TRBV5-6, TRBV5-1 and TRBV20-1 included, five TRBV segments were more frequent in patients than in controls. Batch-mates among the samples co-clustered strongly by F measure.

The receptor comes from a girl aged 2-10 years with multiple sclerosis. The rearrangement links TRBV29-1 to TRBJ2-1, with a possible D match to TRBD2 (5 bases). The material sequenced was blood. CDR3: CSVERRTNEQFF. As DNA, the CDR3 is TGCAGCGTTGAACGACGGACTAATGAGCAGTTCTTC.